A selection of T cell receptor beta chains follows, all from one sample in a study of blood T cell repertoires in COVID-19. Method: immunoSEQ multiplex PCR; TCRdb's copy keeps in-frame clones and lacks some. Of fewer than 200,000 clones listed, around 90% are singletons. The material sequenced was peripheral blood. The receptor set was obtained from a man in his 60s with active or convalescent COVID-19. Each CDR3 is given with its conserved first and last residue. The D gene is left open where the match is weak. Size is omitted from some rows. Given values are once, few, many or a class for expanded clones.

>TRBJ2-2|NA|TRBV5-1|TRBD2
TGCGCCAGCAGCCTTCGACTAGCGGGGGGTTCGGAGAACACCGGGGAGCTGTTTTTT
CASSLRLAGGSENTGELFF
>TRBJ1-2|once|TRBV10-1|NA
TGCGCCAGCAAAAACGACAGGCTCCATCTTTATGGCTACACCTTC
CASKNDRLHLYGYTF
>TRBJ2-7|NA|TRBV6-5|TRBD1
TGTGCCAGACCGGGGGGACAGGGGTGTATCTACGAGCAGTACTTC
CARPGGQGCIYEQYF
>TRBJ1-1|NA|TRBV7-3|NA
TGTGCCAGCAGCCGACTAGGAAGGAACACTGAAGCTTTCTTT
CASSRLGRNTEAFF
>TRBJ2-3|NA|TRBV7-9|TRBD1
TGTGCCAGCAGCTTAGCCCCCGTAGGGACAGCTAGCACAGATACGCAGTATTTT
CASSLAPVGTASTDTQYF
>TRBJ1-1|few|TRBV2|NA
TGTGCCAGCAGCCGGAGACAGGTAACCGTCAATGCCGAAGCTTTCTTT
CASSRRQVTVNAEAFF
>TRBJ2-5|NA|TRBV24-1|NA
TGTGCCACCAGTTGGCTCCAAGAGACCCAGTACTTC
CATSWLQETQYF
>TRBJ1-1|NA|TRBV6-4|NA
TGTGCCAGCAGTGCGGTGGCAGGGTTACGGACTGAAGCTTTCTTT
CASSAVAGLRTEAFF
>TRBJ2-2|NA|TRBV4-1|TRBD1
TGCGCCAGCAGCCCACGGGACAGCCCCATCACCGGGGAGCTGTTTTTT
CASSPRDSPITGELFF
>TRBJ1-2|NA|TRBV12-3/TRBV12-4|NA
TGTGCCAGCAGTTTCGGGCCGGGAGGCTACACCTTC
CASSFGPGGYTF
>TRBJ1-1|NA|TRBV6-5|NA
TGTGCCAGCAGTCCCCCCGGACACCTGAACACTGAAGCTTTCTTT
CASSPPGHLNTEAFF
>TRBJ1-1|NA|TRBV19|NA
TGTGCCAGTAGGAAGCAGGGGATAGGAACAACTGAAGCTTTCTTT
CASRKQGIGTTEAFF
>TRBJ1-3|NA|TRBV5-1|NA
TGCGCCAGCAGCTTGGAGGGGGACACCATATATTTT
CASSLEGDTIYF
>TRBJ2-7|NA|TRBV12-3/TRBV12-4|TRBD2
TGTGCCAGCAGTTCCGCGGGGGGCTACGAGCAGTACTTC
CASSSAGGYEQYF
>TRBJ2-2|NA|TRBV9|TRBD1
TGTGCCAGCAGCGTAAGGGGACAGTTCGCGAACACCGGGGAGCTGTTTTTT
CASSVRGQFANTGELFF
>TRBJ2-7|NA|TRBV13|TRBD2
TGTGCCAGCAGCCCGCTGCCGGGACTAGGGGTAGAGCAGTACTTC
CASSPLPGLGVEQYF
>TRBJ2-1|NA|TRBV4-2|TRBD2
TGTGCCAGCAGCCAAGATCCAATGGCTAGCGGGGGGGATGAGCAGTTCTTC
CASSQDPMASGGDEQFF
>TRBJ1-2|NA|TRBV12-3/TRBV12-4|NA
TGTGCCAGCAGCCTCGAAAGTACAGGGGGCTACACCTTC
CASSLESTGGYTF
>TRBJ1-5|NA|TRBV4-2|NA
TGTGCCAGCAGCCAAGACCTGGGAGGTCAGCCCCAGCATTTT
CASSQDLGGQPQHF
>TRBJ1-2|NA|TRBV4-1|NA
TGCGCCAGCAGCCAAGTAGGAGAGAACTATGGCTACACCTTC
CASSQVGENYGYTF
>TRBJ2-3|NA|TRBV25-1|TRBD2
TGTGCCAGCAGTGAGCCCGGGGGGGGTGCTAAAGATACGCAGTATTTT
CASSEPGGGAKDTQYF
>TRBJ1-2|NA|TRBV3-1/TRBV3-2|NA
TGTGCCAGCAGCCAACAGGAGGGGATGGGTGGCTACACCTTC
CASSQQEGMGGYTF
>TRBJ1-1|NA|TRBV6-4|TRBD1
TGTGCCAGCAGTGACCCCCACGACCGGGACAGGAACACTGAAGCTTTCTTT
CASSDPHDRDRNTEAFF
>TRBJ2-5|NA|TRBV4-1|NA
TGCGCCAGCAGCCCCCGGGGAAGGGAGACCCAGTACTTC
CASSPRGRETQYF